Here is one T cell receptor beta chain with its context. This entry belongs to a study of blood T cell repertoires in COVID-19. As for the study in general: The origin of the acute and convalescent COVID-19 samples was the United States, Italy and Spain. Sample material is recorded as cDNA or gDNA derived from T cells, B-cell-depleted T cells, or PBMCs.

Original analysis: Estimation of nucleated cell counts relied on the amplification of reference gene primers. Clones were read by immunoSEQ multiplex PCR, and TCRdb kept only the in-frame ones, dropping some. Clone size and the V and J calls come from that table; the DNA yielded D and trimming. Of around 70,000 clones in the sample, around three quarters were seen once. The CDR3 covers 17 residues. V was pared by 7 bases and J by 7 bases, with 20 bases of the junction left unmatched. Germline V lookup: CDR1 SGHAT, CDR2 FQNNGV. This TCR derives from a human donor in a cohort sampled during active COVID-19. This chain joins TRBV11-2 and TRBJ1-2; 8 bases line up with TRBD1. Sample: peripheral blood. CDR3 DNA sequence: TGTGCCAGCACCGAACCGTGGGGGGCAGGGGGCATCAGTGGCTACACCTTC. This translates into CASTEPWGAGGISGYTF.